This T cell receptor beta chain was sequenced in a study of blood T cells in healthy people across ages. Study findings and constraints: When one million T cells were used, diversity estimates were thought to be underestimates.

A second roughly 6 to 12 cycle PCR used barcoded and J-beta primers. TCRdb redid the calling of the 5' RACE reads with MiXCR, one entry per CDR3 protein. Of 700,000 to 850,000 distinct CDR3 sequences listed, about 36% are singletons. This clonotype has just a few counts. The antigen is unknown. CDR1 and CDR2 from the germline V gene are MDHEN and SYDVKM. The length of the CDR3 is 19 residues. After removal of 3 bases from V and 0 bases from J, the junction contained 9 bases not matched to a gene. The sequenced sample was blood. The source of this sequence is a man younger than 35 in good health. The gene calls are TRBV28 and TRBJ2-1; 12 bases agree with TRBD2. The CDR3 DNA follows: TGTGCCAGCAGTTTCCCACTAGCGGGGGGAATTAACTCCTACAATGAGCAGTTCTTC. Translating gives CASSFPLAGGINSYNEQFF.